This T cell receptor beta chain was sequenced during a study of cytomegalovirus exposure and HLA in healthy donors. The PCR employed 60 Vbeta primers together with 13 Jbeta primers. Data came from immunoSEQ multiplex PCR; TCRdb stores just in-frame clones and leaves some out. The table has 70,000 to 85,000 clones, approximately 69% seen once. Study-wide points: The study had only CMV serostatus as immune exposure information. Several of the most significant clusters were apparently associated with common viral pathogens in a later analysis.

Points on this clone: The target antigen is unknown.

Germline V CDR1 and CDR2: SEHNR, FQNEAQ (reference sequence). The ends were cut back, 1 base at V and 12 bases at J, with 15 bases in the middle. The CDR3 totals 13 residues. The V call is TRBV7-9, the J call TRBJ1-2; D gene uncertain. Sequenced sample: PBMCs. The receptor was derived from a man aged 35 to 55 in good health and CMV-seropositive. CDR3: CASSLENPGLDTF. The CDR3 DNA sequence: TGTGCCAGCAGCTTAGAGAATCCGGGTTTAGACACCTTC.